This TCR beta chain was found in a study of T cells expressing NK-cell markers. Reprocessing the 5' RACE reads, TCRdb reports a single entry for every CDR3 protein and omits DNA. Its table lists about 180,000 distinct CDR3 sequences. The CDR3 has 14 amino acids. Per the germline V gene, CDR1 is SGHTA and CDR2 is FQGNSA. The origin of this receptor is a woman between 18 and 70 years old in good health. This chain uses TRBV7-2 with TRBJ2-1; as DNA is missing, the TRBD2 call by TCRdb cannot be tested. Input material: blood T cells: a sorted CD56 or NKG2C T cell subset, CD4+ or CD8+ T cells, or bulk PBMC T cells (not recorded which). The CDR3 is CASSLVGIRGEQFF.